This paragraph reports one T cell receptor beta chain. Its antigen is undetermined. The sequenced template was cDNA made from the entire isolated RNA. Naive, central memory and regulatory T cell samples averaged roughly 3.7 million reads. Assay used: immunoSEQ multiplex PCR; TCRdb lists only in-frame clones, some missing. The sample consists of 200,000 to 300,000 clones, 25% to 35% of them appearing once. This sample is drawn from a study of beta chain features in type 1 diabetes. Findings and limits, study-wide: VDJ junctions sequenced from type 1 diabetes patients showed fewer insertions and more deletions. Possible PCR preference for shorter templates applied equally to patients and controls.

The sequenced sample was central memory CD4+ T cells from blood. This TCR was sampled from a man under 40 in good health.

CDR3 sequence (DNA): TGTGCCAGCTCACCACGGCCTTCCCCAGAGACCCAGTACTTC. Its protein product is CASSPRPSPETQYF. The rearrangement uses TRBV18 and TRBJ2-5; D unclear. Germline V lookup: CDR1 KGHSH, CDR2 LQKENI. The V gene lost 1 base and the J gene lost 4 bases, with 10 bases spanning the gap. The CDR3 totals 14 residues.